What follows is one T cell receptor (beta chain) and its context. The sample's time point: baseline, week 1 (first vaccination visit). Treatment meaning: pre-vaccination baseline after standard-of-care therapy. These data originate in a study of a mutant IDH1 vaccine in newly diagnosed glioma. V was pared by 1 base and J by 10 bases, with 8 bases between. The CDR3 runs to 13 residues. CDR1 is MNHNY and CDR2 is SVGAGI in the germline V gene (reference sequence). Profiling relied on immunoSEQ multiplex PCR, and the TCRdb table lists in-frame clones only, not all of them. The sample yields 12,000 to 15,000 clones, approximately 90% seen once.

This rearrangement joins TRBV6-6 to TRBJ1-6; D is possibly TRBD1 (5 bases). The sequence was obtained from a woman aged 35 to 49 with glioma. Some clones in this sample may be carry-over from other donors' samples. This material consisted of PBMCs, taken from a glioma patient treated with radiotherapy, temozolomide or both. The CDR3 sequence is CASSYLGDSPLHF. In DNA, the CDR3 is TGTGCCAGCAGTTACTTGGGGGACTCACCCCTCCACTTT.